The 23 T cell receptor beta chains below were found in one sample sequenced in a study of cytomegalovirus exposure and HLA in healthy donors. Primers included in the PCR were 60 Vbeta and 13 Jbeta primers. Assay: immunoSEQ multiplex PCR; the TCRdb copy retains only in-frame clones and omits some. The repertoire includes 120,000 or so clones, 80% of them detected once, and 2% to 3% sits in the top ten. Input material: PBMCs. The receptors were sampled from a man aged 30 to 39 in good health and CMV-seronegative.

The chain has TRBV10-3 and TRBJ2-5; D is uncertain. The J call may be mistaken, given a closer DNA end match to TRBJ2-7. The CDR3 has 13 amino acids. Germline assignment: CDR1 ENHRY and CDR2 SYGVKD. Written as DNA, the CDR3 is TGTGCCATCAGTATGACGGACTCCTACGAGCAGTACTTC. Protein sequence: CAISMTDSYEQYF.

The chain carries TRBV27 and TRBJ1-4, with unresolved D. Trimming pared 2 bases from V and 0 bases from J, leaving 7 bases between. The germline CDR1 and CDR2 sequences are MNHEY and SMNVEV (reference sequence). This CDR3 contains 15 residues. The CDR3 DNA sequence: TGTGCCAGCAGTTTACGGGGTGCAACTAATGAAAAACTGTTTTTT. Its protein is CASSLRGATNEKLFF.

CDR3 region: CASSLRTSGPTDTQYF. CDR3 in DNA: TGTGCCAGCAGCCTCCGGACTAGCGGACCCACAGATACGCAGTATTTT. The chain recombines TRBV5-8 with TRBJ2-3, with 10 bases aligning to TRBD2. The germline V gene has CDR1 SGHTS and CDR2 YDEGEE. This CDR3 region has 16 residues. The J segment lost 2 bases and the V segment lost 4 bases, leaving 7 bases of the junction unmatched. Full variable domain (outside the CDR3, taken from reference TRBV5-8 and TRBJ2-3): EAGVTQSPTHLIKTRGQQATLRCSPISGHTSVYWYQQALGLGLQFLLWYDEGEERNRGNFPPRFSGRQFPNYSSELNVNALELEDSALYLCASSLRTSGPTDTQYFGPGTRLTVL.

This chain links TRBV4-1 with TRBJ2-5; 7 bases line up with TRBD1. Judging by the DNA end, TRBJ2-7 fits better; the J call may be wrong. The CDR3 is made up of 16 amino acids. The germline gives CDR1 MGHRA, CDR2 YSYEKL. The CDR3 DNA reads TGCGCCAGCAGCCAAGCTGAACAGGGGATTCCCTACGAGCAGTACTTC. Translation: CASSQAEQGIPYEQYF.

The chain is built from TRBV4-1 and TRBJ2-1; tentative D call: TRBD2 (5 bases). This CDR3 has 13 amino acids. The germline V gene encodes CDR1 MGHRA and CDR2 YSYEKL. The V end lost 4 bases, the J end lost 5 bases, and 9 bases lay between the germline ends. In DNA, the CDR3 is TGCGCCAGCAGCCTGGGAGTAAACAATGAGCAGTTCTTC. Protein product: CASSLGVNNEQFF.

The gene calls are TRBV30 and TRBJ1-4, with D uncertain. CDR1 GTSNPN and CDR2 SVGIG come from the germline V gene (reference sequence). CDR3 length equals 13 residues. Trimming cost V 7 bases and J 4 bases, with 13 bases left between them. The CDR3 DNA sequence: TGTGCCTTTATACAAAACAGTAATGAAAAACTGTTTTTT. Its translation is CAFIQNSNEKLFF. The full variable domain, with the rest looked up from reference TRBV30 and TRBJ1-4, is SQTIHQWPATLVQPVGSPLSLECTVEGTSNPNLYWYRQAAGRGLQLLFYSVGIGQISSEVPQNLSASRPQDRQFILSSKKLLLSDSGFYLCAFIQNSNEKLFFGSGTQLSVL.

V gene TRBV7-9 combines with J gene TRBJ2-2, with D perhaps matching TRBD2 (5 bases). Per the germline V gene, CDR1 is SEHNR and CDR2 is FQNEAQ (reference sequence). With 0 bases removed from V and 5 bases from J, the gap between germline ends came to 10 bases. This CDR3 contains 15 residues. CDR3 sequence (DNA): TGTGCCAGCAGCTTAGCGGAGGCCCTTACCGGGGAGCTGTTTTTT. This gives the protein CASSLAEALTGELFF.

The chain joins TRBV18 to TRBJ1-1; perhaps TRBD1 as D (5 bases). Germline V gene lookup returns CDR1 KGHSH and CDR2 LQKENI. The CDR3 consists of 15 residues. The germline V and J ends were trimmed by 2 bases and 10 bases, with 20 bases remaining between them. For the CDR3, the DNA is TGTGCCAGCTCACCAAAGGACACTACGCCATGGGGAGCTTTCTTT. Residues: CASSPKDTTPWGAFF.

The chain recombines TRBV30 with TRBJ2-7, with 7 bases identical to TRBD2. The V gene end was trimmed by 8 bases and the J gene end by 0 bases; junction bases not matched to a gene: 10. Germline V gene lookup returns CDR1 GTSNPN and CDR2 SVGIG (reference sequence). The CDR3 is 14 residues long. CDR3 residues: CAGGGGGGSYEQYF. The CDR3 DNA reads TGTGCCGGGGGGGGAGGCGGGGGCTCCTACGAGCAGTACTTC.

This clone was detected a few times. DNA of the CDR3: TGTGCCTGGAGTGCCGGGACAGGGGTTGAGCAGTACTTC. Translating gives CAWSAGTGVEQYF. The chain carries TRBV30 and TRBJ2-7; 10 nucleotides line up with TRBD1. Germline trimming cut 1 base from V and 7 bases from J; bases unmatched to any gene: 4. This CDR3 is built from 13 residues. The germline CDR1 and CDR2 sequences are GTSNPN and SVGIG (reference sequence).

This clone was observed a few times. The chain carries TRBV6-5 and TRBJ1-5, with D perhaps TRBD1 (6 bases). CDR1 is MNHEY, CDR2 SVGAGI, per germline. CDR3 length: 15 residues. Trimming took 4 bases from V and 3 from J, leaving 13 bases between them. The CDR3 reads CASSSLQGVNQPQHF. In nucleotides, the CDR3 is TGTGCCAGCAGTTCACTACAGGGAGTCAATCAGCCCCAGCATTTT.

The V call is TRBV5-1, the J call TRBJ1-2; 7 bases align to TRBD1. Looked up from germline, CDR1 is SGHRS and CDR2 is YFSETQ. V gave up 4 bases and J gave up 3 bases; unmatched junction bases: 12. The CDR3 has 16 amino acids. CDR3: CASSHLADRADYGYTF. CDR3 DNA: TGCGCCAGCAGCCACCTCGCTGACAGGGCGGACTATGGCTACACCTTC. Based on the CDR3 plus reference TRBV5-1 and TRBJ1-2, the full variable domain is KAGVTQTPRYLIKTRGQQVTLSCSPISGHRSVSWYQQTPGQGLQFLFEYFSETQRNKGNFPGRFSGRQFSNSRSEMNVSTLELGDSALYLCASSHLADRADYGYTFGSGTRLTVV.

The chain uses TRBV7-9 and TRBJ1-4; TRBD1 is a possible D gene (5 bases). The germline CDR1 and CDR2 sequences are SEHNR and FQNEAQ (reference sequence). The CDR3 is 15 residues long. Deletions cut 7 bases from V and 4 bases from J, with 16 bases between. CDR3 DNA sequence: TGTGCCAGCACCCGTTCGACAGTCCTTAATGAAAAACTGTTTTTT. This translates into CASTRSTVLNEKLFF. The full variable domain, completed using reference TRBV7-9 and TRBJ1-4, is DTGVSQNPRHKITKRGQNVTFRCDPISEHNRLYWYRQTLGQGPEFLTYFQNEAQLEKSRLLSDRFSAERPKGSFSTLEIQRTEQGDSAMYLCASTRSTVLNEKLFFGSGTQLSVL.

This clone was seen only once. Here the CDR3 reads CASSLVRAGELFF. CDR3 nucleotides: TGTGCCAGCAGCTTAGTAAGAGCCGGGGAGCTGTTTTTT. The chain links TRBV11-2 to TRBJ2-2; D call uncertain. CDR3 length: 13 residues. Germline loops: CDR1 SGHAT, CDR2 FQNNGV. The ends were cut back, 1 base at V and 6 bases at J, with 6 bases in the middle.

The chain employs TRBV27 and TRBJ2-7, with 9 positions matching TRBD1. The V segment lost 5 bases and the J segment 1 base; nucleotides outside the gene matches: 6. CDR1 MNHEY and CDR2 SMNVEV come from the germline V gene (reference sequence). CDR3 size: 15 residues. CDR3 coding DNA: TGTGCCAGCAGTCCAGGGACAGGGAGTTCCTACGAGCAGTACTTC. Translated, it gives CASSPGTGSSYEQYF.

This chain's CDR3 is CASSLASGGNEQFF. CDR3 coding DNA: TGCGCCAGCAGCTTGGCTAGCGGGGGGAATGAGCAGTTCTTC. This chain joins TRBV5-1 and TRBJ2-1; TRBD2 agrees at 11 bases. The CDR3 has 14 amino acids. Germline assignment: CDR1 SGHRS and CDR2 YFSETQ. Trimming at V came to 0 bases and at J to 7 bases, leaving 0 bases not matched to a gene.

V and J are TRBV14 and TRBJ2-3; 8 bases are a match to TRBD2. V lost 3 bases, J lost 1 base, and 6 bases stayed unmatched. Germline V gene lookup returns CDR1 SGHDN and CDR2 FVKESK. The CDR3 consists of 16 residues. For the CDR3, the DNA is TGTGCCAGCAGCCACGTAGCGGGAAAGGGCACAGATACGCAGTATTTT. Protein: CASSHVAGKGTDTQYF.

The chain couples TRBV19 to TRBJ2-3; 7 positions match TRBD2. The CDR3 is 19 residues long. Germline CDR1 is LNHDA and CDR2 is SQIVND (reference sequence). V shed 0 bases and J 2 bases; nucleotides not matched to a gene: 14. CDR3 residues: CASSIDGEVGGSLTDTQYF. In nucleotides, the CDR3 is TGTGCCAGTAGTATAGACGGAGAAGTCGGCGGGAGCCTCACAGATACGCAGTATTTT.

The chain is built from TRBV27 and TRBJ2-7; possibly TRBD1 for D (6 bases). This CDR3 has 15 residues. Germline CDR1 MNHEY, CDR2 SMNVEV (reference sequence). V lost 2 bases to trimming and J lost 4 bases, with 15 bases between them. The chain's CDR3 is CASSLTGNGNYEQYF. The CDR3 nucleotides read TGTGCCAGCAGTTTAACAGGGAACGGAAATTACGAGCAGTACTTC.

The chain is built from TRBV29-1 and TRBJ2-5, with TRBD2 identical over 8 bases. This CDR3 has 14 amino acids. The germline V gene encodes CDR1 SQVTM and CDR2 ANQGSEA. V shed 5 bases, J shed 3 bases, and the junction held 8 bases outside the gene matches. The CDR3 DNA sequence: TGCAGCGTTACCCGAAGCGGGAGAGAAGAGACCCAGTACTTC. Amino acids: CSVTRSGREETQYF.

The chain is built from TRBV4-1 and TRBJ2-5; D not resolved. The J call may be incorrect, as the DNA end agrees better with TRBJ2-7. Germline values: CDR1 MGHRA, CDR2 YSYEKL. The CDR3 is 14 residues long. CDR3 amino acids: CASSHVRNSYEQYF. CDR3 nucleotide sequence: TGCGCCAGCAGCCATGTCAGGAACTCCTACGAGCAGTACTTC.

The chain carries TRBV30 and TRBJ2-7; 8 nucleotides agree with TRBD1. Germline-derived CDR1 and CDR2 are GTSNPN and SVGIG (reference sequence). The V and J ends lost 0 bases and 6 bases, in that order; junction bases with no gene match: 10. The length of the CDR3 is 15 residues. The CDR3 coding sequence is TGTGCCTGGAGTGTAAGGCGTCAGGGGGCGCGCGAGCAGTACTTC. Its protein is CAWSVRRQGAREQYF.

The genes are TRBV5-4 and TRBJ2-1, with 7 bases that match TRBD2. The germline CDR1 and CDR2 sequences are SGHNT and YYREEE (reference sequence). J was trimmed by 9 bases and V by 0 bases; bases with no gene match: 9. CDR3 length: 15 amino acids. The CDR3 region has the DNA TGTGCCAGCAGCTTGGGGGGACTACGCAGTCGTGAGCAGTTCTTC. Its protein product is CASSLGGLRSREQFF.